This TCR beta chain appears in the sequencing data of a study of Tregs in tolerant kidney transplant recipients. Trimming removed 5 bases at V and 2 bases at J, with 14 bases between. Per germline, CDR1 MNHNS and CDR2 SASEGT. The CDR3 has 15 amino acids. The protocol was immunoSEQ multiplex PCR, while the TCRdb copy is restricted to in-frame clones and leaves out a portion. The sample lists tens of thousands of clones, 91% occurring once. This chain connects TRBV6-1 to TRBJ2-3; D remains ambiguous. This sequence originates from a human donor who received a combined kidney and bone marrow transplant. The starting material was Tregs from blood, obtained before the transplant. DNA of the CDR3: TGTGCCAGCAGTTTGAACGGCGGAATCACAGATACGCAGTATTTT. Translation: CASSLNGGITDTQYF.